This T cell receptor (beta chain) is from a study of neurological immune-mediated disorders. This clonotype has at least ten counts. Antigen specificity is unknown. The V segment lost 5 bases and the J segment 2 bases; nucleotides outside the gene matches: 14. Germline-derived CDR1 and CDR2 are SGHTA and FQGNSA. CDR3 length equals 18 residues. A total of 2 million PBMCs stored at -80 degrees C provided the unsorted libraries. General observations from the study: Multiple sclerosis, the disease with the least TCR clonal expansion, fell below healthy controls, whereas HTLV-1-associated myelopathy showed the most. None of the CDR3 amino acid sequences found in expanded clones was shared across subjects. This suggests that the TCR-beta repertoires were private in all groups.

The authors made cDNA by 5'RACE with 10-nucleotide random UMIs. TCRdb reanalysed the 5' RACE reads using MiXCR and keeps one entry per CDR3 protein. The data contain around 46,000 distinct CDR3 sequences, roughly 25% of them singletons. The clonotype was recovered from a woman between 70 and 85 years old in good health. The chain has TRBV7-2 and TRBJ1-5, with 8 bases identical to TRBD1. Sequenced material: PBMCs. CDR3 region: CASSRTGQGSWGNQPQHF. The CDR3 DNA sequence: TGTGCCAGCAGCAGAACTGGACAGGGAAGTTGGGGCAATCAGCCCCAGCATTTT.